This T cell receptor beta chain derives from a study of T cell repertoires in cytomegalovirus infection. Background on the study: Both CMV infection and a matching HLA type were indicated by public TCR beta signatures. Broader study findings: The response measured ex vivo was dominated by TCR beta clonotypes (HLA-C-restricted and CMV-specific).

As regards this clonotype: Antigen unknown.

From the reads, TCRdb called clonotypes with MiXCR, one entry per CDR3 protein. The repertoire consists of around 740,000 distinct CDR3 sequences, with approximately 40% occurring once and the leading ten covering roughly 2.9%. The CDR3 covers 16 residues. V lost 3 bases and J lost 7; bases outside the gene matches: 10. Germline CDR1 reads LGHNA; CDR2 reads YNFKEQ. The sample was PBMCs. The source of this sequence is a human donor in good health (CMV status not recorded). Some clones in this sample may be carry-over from other donors' samples. This chain connects TRBV4-2 to TRBJ2-1, with 9 bases identical to TRBD2. The CDR3 region has the DNA TGTGCCAGCAGCCAGGATCTTAGCGGGAGAGCAAATGAGCAGTTCTTC. It codes for CASSQDLSGRANEQFF.